The 26 T cell receptor beta chains in this list originate from one sample, sequenced in a study of somatic mutations in cytotoxic T cells in rheumatoid arthritis. TCRdb's table, derived via immunoSEQ multiplex PCR, lists solely in-frame clones and lacks some. The repertoire holds about 18,000 clones, with roughly 87% as singletons. Sequences were obtained from CD8+ T cells sorted from blood. These TCRs come from an adult with rheumatoid arthritis.

The chain employs TRBV4-1 and TRBJ1-5; D is unclear. Germline lookup yields CDR1 MGHRA and CDR2 YSYEKL. The CDR3 covers 15 residues. Trimming left V 4 bases short and J 3 bases short, with 13 bases between. CDR3 amino acids: CASSRHAGDNQPQHF. CDR3 nucleotide sequence: TGCGCCAGCAGCCGACACGCCGGGGACAATCAGCCCCAGCATTTT.

This rearrangement joins TRBV10-3 to TRBJ2-7; 7 bases are shared with TRBD2. CDR1 ENHRY and CDR2 SYGVKD come from the germline V gene. The CDR3 extends over 16 amino acids. V lost 4 bases and J lost 0; bases outside the gene matches: 9. The CDR3 nucleotides read TGTGCCATCAGTGGTTTTAGCGGGCCCAGCTCCTACGAGCAGTACTTC. Translating gives CAISGFSGPSSYEQYF.

As to this clone: Other DNA variants within this sample encode the same CDR3. This chain links TRBV30 with TRBJ1-2; possible D gene TRBD1, 5 bases. Germline V gene sequence: CDR1 GTSNPN, CDR2 SVGIG (reference sequence). The CDR3 totals 14 residues. Trimming left V 1 base short and J 3 bases short, with 12 bases between. The CDR3 spells CAWSAWDSHYGYTF. The CDR3 DNA is TGTGCCTGGAGTGCCTGGGACTCCCACTATGGCTACACCTTC.

The chain has TRBV7-8 and TRBJ2-3, with a weak D call TRBD2 (7 bases). Germline loops: CDR1 SGHVS, CDR2 FQNEAQ. Trimming pared 4 bases from V and 5 bases from J, leaving 19 bases between. The CDR3 loop spans 16 amino acids. Here the CDR3 DNA reads TGTGCCAGCAGCTATACAGTCGGGGGGCCGGGAGATACGCAGTATTTT. This encodes CASSYTVGGPGDTQYF.

The chain employs TRBV4-1 and TRBJ2-1; TRBD2 matches 10 bases. Trimming took 0 bases from V and 4 from J; bases not matched to a gene: 12. In germline, CDR1 is MGHRA, CDR2 YSYEKL. The CDR3 is made up of 19 amino acids. This chain's CDR3 is CASSQDPKTGLAVYNEQFF. DNA for the CDR3: TGCGCCAGCAGCCAAGACCCCAAAACCGGACTAGCGGTTTACAATGAGCAGTTCTTC.

V usage is TRBV5-8 and J usage is TRBJ2-7; TRBD2 aligns across 8 bases. V trimming: 10 bases; J trimming: 3 bases; junction bases outside the gene matches: 6. The CDR3 consists of 12 residues. Germline CDR1 reads SGHTS; CDR2 reads YDEGEE. DNA for the CDR3: TGTGCCGCCCGGGAGGGTAACTACGAGCAGTACTTC. It specifies CAAREGNYEQYF.

Concerning this clone itself: Other DNA sequences in the same sample also yield this CDR3. This sequence joins TRBV27 and TRBJ1-2; D ambiguous. The germline CDR1 and CDR2 sequences are MNHEY and SMNVEV (reference sequence). This CDR3 has 13 residues. V shed 3 bases and J shed 0 bases, with 5 bases lying between them. The CDR3 sequence: CASSLSANYGYTF. The CDR3 nucleotides read TGTGCCAGCAGTTTGTCGGCTAACTATGGCTACACCTTC.

Remarks on this clone: Other DNA sequences from this sample encode an identical CDR3 as well. The CDR3 DNA reads as TGTGCCAGTAGTATCAGAGGGGAAGGCTACTCCGAGCAGTACTTC. This gives the protein CASSIRGEGYSEQYF. The rearrangement links TRBV19 to TRBJ2-7; D might be TRBD1 or TRBD2, each matching 5 bases. V lost 3 bases and J 6 bases, leaving 18 bases between the germline ends. From germline, CDR1 is LNHDA and CDR2 SQIVND (reference sequence). The CDR3 length is 15 residues.

In the case of this clone: Its ends do not fully match the called genes, so a read error is possible. This chain connects TRBV6-9 to TRBJ1-6; D is uncertain. CDR3 length: 8 residues. Per germline, CDR1 MNHGY and CDR2 SVAAGI. As DNA, the CDR3 is TGTGCCAGCAGCCCGTCGAGCTTT. Translation gives CASSPSSF.

The chain employs TRBV7-9 and TRBJ2-7, with D uncertain. V lost 0 bases and J lost 2, with 14 bases in between. Germline loops: CDR1 SEHNR, CDR2 FQNEAQ (reference sequence). This CDR3 has 16 amino acids. The CDR3 coding sequence is TGTGCCAGCAGCTTAGCGGTGGCTTCCCACCCCTACGAGCAGTACTTC. It encodes CASSLAVASHPYEQYF. Variable domain in full (rest from reference TRBV7-9 and TRBJ2-7): DTGVSQNPRHKITKRGQNVTFRCDPISEHNRLYWYRQTLGQGPEFLTYFQNEAQLEKSRLLSDRFSAERPKGSFSTLEIQRTEQGDSAMYLCASSLAVASHPYEQYFGPGTRLTVT.

The chain is built from TRBV27 and TRBJ2-1; tentative D call: TRBD2 (5 bases). The CDR3 is 14 amino acids. V lost 3 bases, J lost 7 bases, and 13 bases lay in between. Germline V CDR1 and CDR2: MNHEY, SMNVEV (reference sequence). CDR3 region: CASSFLGPGNEQFF. In nucleotides, the CDR3 is TGTGCCAGCAGTTTCTTGGGCCCGGGGAATGAGCAGTTCTTC.

The chain is built from TRBV9 and TRBJ2-2; 7 positions agree with TRBD1. Germline V lookup: CDR1 SGDLS, CDR2 YYNGEE. This CDR3 has 15 residues. The J segment lost 2 bases and the V segment lost 4 bases, leaving 5 bases of the junction unmatched. This chain's CDR3 is CASSPRDSNTGELFF. In DNA form, the CDR3 reads TGTGCCAGCAGCCCCCGGGACAGTAACACCGGGGAGCTGTTTTTT.

The chain couples TRBV27 to TRBJ2-7, with 8 bases that match TRBD1. V shed 4 bases, J shed 2 bases, and the junction held 4 bases outside the gene matches. This CDR3 region has 14 residues. Germline values: CDR1 MNHEY, CDR2 SMNVEV (reference sequence). DNA of the CDR3: TGTGCCAGCAGTTCACAGGGGGGAGCCTACGAGCAGTACTTC. Its protein is CASSSQGGAYEQYF.

The V and J genes are TRBV7-6 and TRBJ2-7; 13 positions match TRBD2. Germline CDR1 SGHVS, CDR2 FNYEAQ. CDR3 size: 17 residues. Unmatched junction bases numbered 10, after V lost 6 bases and J lost 2 bases. CDR3 in DNA: TGTGCCAGCAGATCAACTAGCGGGGGGGCCGGAGCCTACGAGCAGTACTTC. Amino acids: CASRSTSGGAGAYEQYF. The full variable domain, completed using reference TRBV7-6 and TRBJ2-7, is GAGVSQSPRYKVTKRGQDVALRCDPISGHVSLYWYRQALGQGPEFLTYFNYEAQQDKSGLPNDRFSAERPEGSISTLTIQRTEQRDSAMYRCASRSTSGGAGAYEQYFGPGTRLTVT.

This chain joins TRBV6-5 and TRBJ2-7; D might be TRBD1 (7 bases). V shed 7 bases and J shed 4 bases, with 11 bases lying between them. Germline CDR1 reads MNHEY; CDR2 reads SVGAGI. This CDR3 spans 12 amino acids. CDR3 loop: CASTAGGYEQYF. CDR3 nucleotides: TGTGCCAGCACCGCAGGGGGGTACGAGCAGTACTTC.

CDR3 coding DNA: TGTGCCAGCAGCCCCCGGACGCCGAACACTGAAGCTTTCTTT. Translating gives CASSPRTPNTEAFF. V gene TRBV13 combines with J gene TRBJ1-1; no definite D call. The CDR3 has 14 residues. Germline assignment: CDR1 PRHDT and CDR2 FYEKMQ (reference sequence). The V end was cut by 5 bases, the J end by 1 base, with 11 bases between.

The chain is built from TRBV9 and TRBJ2-2, with 8 bases identical to TRBD1. Germline lookup yields CDR1 SGDLS and CDR2 YYNGEE. V was clipped by 3 bases and J by 5 bases; unmatched bases: 9. The CDR3 totals 16 residues. CDR3 residues: CASSGETGESTGELFF. In DNA, the CDR3 is TGTGCCAGCAGCGGAGAGACAGGGGAAAGTACCGGGGAGCTGTTTTTT.

V is TRBV4-3 and J is TRBJ2-1; D perhaps matches TRBD1 (7 bases). V was trimmed by 3 bases and J by 6 bases, leaving 12 bases between them. The CDR3 extends over 14 amino acids. Germline CDR1 reads LGHNA; CDR2 reads YSLEER. The CDR3 spells CASSQNRGGNEQFF. The CDR3 nucleotides read TGCGCCAGCAGCCAGAACAGGGGAGGCAATGAGCAGTTCTTC.

J is TRBJ2-3 and V is TRBV2; 10 nucleotides align to TRBD1. J was trimmed by 2 bases and V by 5 bases; bases with no gene match: 10. Per germline, CDR1 SNHLY and CDR2 FYNNEI. The CDR3 runs to 17 residues. CDR3 sequence reads: CASSHPGTGVYTDTQYF. The CDR3 nucleotides read TGTGCCAGCAGTCACCCCGGGACAGGGGTCTACACAGATACGCAGTATTTT.

This clone was found once. The chain uses TRBV5-5 and TRBJ1-2; 11 positions match TRBD1. The CDR3 length is 14 residues. V lost 4 bases and J lost 7; bases outside the gene matches: 6. CDR1 is SGHKS, CDR2 YYEKEE, per germline (reference sequence). The CDR3 region is CASSPGQGVGGYTF. CDR3 sequence (DNA): TGTGCCAGCAGCCCGGGACAGGGGGTGGGTGGCTACACCTTC.

V is TRBV6-1 and J is TRBJ2-7; a possible D gene is TRBD2 (5 bases). The ends were cut back, 5 bases at V and 0 bases at J, with 11 bases in the middle. The germline V gene has CDR1 MNHNS and CDR2 SASEGT. The CDR3 has 14 residues. DNA for the CDR3: TGTGCCAGCAGTCTGCGGGCTCCCTCCTACGAGCAGTACTTC. It specifies CASSLRAPSYEQYF.

This clone was found a few times. This rearrangement joins TRBV4-1 to TRBJ2-7; D is undetermined. The CDR3 runs 11 residues. The V gene's germline CDR1 is MGHRA and CDR2 YSYEKL. V was pared by 3 bases and J by 0 bases, with 0 bases between. CDR3 sequence reads: CASSHSYEQYF. The CDR3 nucleotides are TGCGCCAGCAGCCACTCCTACGAGCAGTACTTC.

This chain uses TRBV29-1 with TRBJ1-1; 8 bases line up with TRBD1. Germline trimming cut 0 bases from V and 2 bases from J; bases unmatched to any gene: 11. Germline V gene lookup returns CDR1 SQVTM and CDR2 ANQGSEA. CDR3 length: 17 amino acids. In DNA, the CDR3 is TGCAGCGTTGAAGATTGGACCCCCGACAGGGGTAACACTGAAGCTTTCTTT. Amino acid sequence: CSVEDWTPDRGNTEAFF.

The chain joins TRBV11-3 to TRBJ2-1; D tentatively fits TRBD1 or TRBD2 (5 bases each). Trimming shortened V by 5 bases and J by 4 bases, and 12 bases separated the two germline ends. Germline V gene sequence: CDR1 SGHNT, CDR2 YENEEA. The CDR3 is made up of 14 amino acids. CDR3 DNA sequence: TGTGCCAGCAGCCCCCGAGGGACGTACAATGAGCAGTTCTTC. Protein product: CASSPRGTYNEQFF. Looking up the rest from reference TRBV11-3 and TRBJ2-1 gives the full variable domain: EAGVVQSPRYKIIEKKQPVAFWCNPISGHNTLYWYLQNLGQGPELLIRYENEEAVDDSQLPKDRFSAERLKGVDSTLKIQPAELGDSAVYLCASSPRGTYNEQFFGPGTRLTVL.

The rearrangement uses TRBV9 and TRBJ1-1; weak D call: TRBD1 (6 bases). Germline-derived CDR1 and CDR2 are SGDLS and YYNGEE. The V gene lost 6 bases and the J gene lost 1 base, with 10 bases spanning the gap. The CDR3 is 13 residues long. The CDR3: CASTGGQNTEAFF. The CDR3 DNA is TGTGCCAGCACCGGGGGACAGAACACTGAAGCTTTCTTT.

The CDR3 coding sequence is TGTGCCAGTAAGGTCAGGGAAATGGATGGCTACACCTTC. This gives the protein CASKVREMDGYTF. The rearrangement joins TRBV19 to TRBJ1-2, with D possibly matching TRBD1 (5 bases). CDR1 LNHDA and CDR2 SQIVND come from the germline V gene (reference sequence). Trimming cost V 7 bases and J 6 bases, with 15 bases left between them. The CDR3 is 13 amino acids.